The 20 T cell receptor beta chains reported below all come from one sample, sequenced in a study of T cells in localized non-small cell lung cancer. Some clones are missing from TCRdb's copy, which holds only in-frame ones; the method was immunoSEQ multiplex PCR. The sample contains under 40,000 clones, around 79% of which appear only once. The sequences come from peripheral blood, collected before any cancer treatment. These receptors all come from a male donor at least 60 years old with stage III squamous cell lung carcinoma.

The rearrangement uses TRBV5-1 and TRBJ2-5; no clear D. Germline values: CDR1 SGHRS, CDR2 YFSETQ. With 1 base removed from V and 2 bases from J, the gap between germline ends came to 9 bases. The CDR3 has 14 residues. CDR3 residues: CASSLLLGQETQYF. The CDR3, as DNA: TGCGCCAGCAGCTTGCTGTTGGGACAAGAGACCCAGTACTTC.

This chain links TRBV7-6 with TRBJ2-3, with 8 bases aligning to TRBD1. The germline gives CDR1 SGHVS, CDR2 FNYEAQ. The trim removed 4 bases at V and 1 base at J, leaving 1 base unmatched. The CDR3 is 14 amino acids. The CDR3: CASSSGQGTDTQYF. CDR3 nucleotides: TGTGCCAGCAGCTCGGGACAGGGCACAGATACGCAGTATTTT.

This chain's CDR3 is CASSLEGQNQPQHF. The CDR3 bases are TGTGCCAGCAGCTTAGAGGGGCAGAATCAGCCCCAGCATTTT. This chain uses TRBV7-9 with TRBJ1-5; D perhaps matches TRBD1 (5 bases). Trimming cost V 1 base and J 4 bases, with 8 bases left between them. CDR1 and CDR2 from the germline V gene are SEHNR and FQNEAQ (reference sequence). This CDR3 has 14 amino acids. Combining the CDR3 with reference TRBV7-9 and TRBJ1-5 gives the whole variable domain DTGVSQNPRHKITKRGQNVTFRCDPISEHNRLYWYRQTLGQGPEFLTYFQNEAQLEKSRLLSDRFSAERPKGSFSTLEIQRTEQGDSAMYLCASSLEGQNQPQHFGDGTRLSIL.

The chain links TRBV4-1 to TRBJ2-7, with D tentatively TRBD2 (6 bases). CDR3 length: 14 residues. Germline assignment: CDR1 MGHRA and CDR2 YSYEKL. Trimming pared 3 bases from V and 4 bases from J, leaving 13 bases between. The CDR3 sequence: CASSQEGIDYEQYF. The CDR3 DNA follows: TGCGCCAGCAGCCAGGAGGGGATCGATTACGAGCAGTACTTC.

This chain links TRBV27 with TRBJ2-1; 8 bases are a match to TRBD1. The CDR3 is made up of 14 amino acids. V gave up 5 bases and J gave up 10 bases; unmatched junction bases: 10. Germline lookup yields CDR1 MNHEY and CDR2 SMNVEV (reference sequence). CDR3 residues: CASSAIQGGKEQFF. CDR3 DNA: TGTGCCAGCAGTGCTATACAGGGGGGAAAGGAGCAGTTCTTC.

This chain connects TRBV19 to TRBJ2-1; a weak D match, TRBD2 (6 bases). In germline, CDR1 is LNHDA, CDR2 SQIVND (reference sequence). V was trimmed by 7 bases and J by 6 bases, leaving 22 bases between them. This CDR3 has 16 amino acids. This CDR3 reads CASIDWRGGFVNEQFF. DNA of the CDR3: TGTGCCAGTATCGACTGGCGGGGCGGGTTTGTCAATGAGCAGTTCTTC.

This clone was detected only once. This sequence joins TRBV19 and TRBJ1-1; D might be TRBD1 (5 bases). Germline loops: CDR1 LNHDA, CDR2 SQIVND (reference sequence). V was clipped by 3 bases and J by 5 bases, with 13 bases between them. This CDR3 contains 14 residues. As DNA, the CDR3 is TGTGCCAGTAGTATCAGGGAACGCGGGACTGAAGCTTTCTTT. Its translation is CASSIRERGTEAFF.

The chain joins TRBV6-4 to TRBJ2-2; tentative D call: TRBD1 (5 bases). V lost 4 bases, J lost 4 bases, and 10 bases lay in between. Looked up from germline, CDR1 is MRHNA and CDR2 is SNTAGT. CDR3 length: 14 amino acids. The DNA of the CDR3 is TGTGCCAGCAGTGTTCAGGGATTCACCGGGGAGCTGTTTTTT. Translated, it gives CASSVQGFTGELFF.

This chain links TRBV5-1 with TRBJ2-5; the D gene is possibly TRBD1 (5 bases). Germline assignment: CDR1 SGHRS and CDR2 YFSETQ. The V end lost 4 bases, the J end lost 1 base, and 11 bases lay between the germline ends. This CDR3 has 14 amino acids. This CDR3 is CASSAQGGQETQYF. DNA for the CDR3: TGCGCCAGCAGCGCCCAGGGTGGCCAAGAGACCCAGTACTTC.

This clone was counted a few times. This chain uses TRBV10-3 with TRBJ1-6, with D possibly being TRBD1 (5 bases). The CDR3 extends over 13 amino acids. V was trimmed by 2 bases and J by 10 bases, leaving 9 bases between them. The germline gives CDR1 ENHRY, CDR2 SYGVKD. In DNA form, the CDR3 reads TGTGCCATCAGTGAGGTGGGGGTCTCACCCCTCCACTTT. Its protein is CAISEVGVSPLHF.

This clone was observed a handful of times. The sample contains more than one DNA sequence encoding this CDR3. The rearrangement joins TRBV5-1 to TRBJ2-7, with D perhaps matching TRBD1 or TRBD2 (5 bases each). Per the germline V gene, CDR1 is SGHRS and CDR2 is YFSETQ. The CDR3 spans 14 residues. The germline V and J ends were trimmed by 0 bases and 1 base, with 8 bases remaining between them. The CDR3: CASSLGGGSYEQYF. Here the CDR3 DNA reads TGCGCCAGCAGCTTGGGTGGGGGTTCCTACGAGCAGTACTTC.

J is TRBJ1-1 and V is TRBV7-9; D gene uncertain. Trimming took 1 base from V and 4 from J, leaving 10 bases between them. Per germline, CDR1 SEHNR and CDR2 FQNEAQ (reference sequence). The length of the CDR3 is 14 residues. CDR3 sequence: CASSLVAESTEAFF. The CDR3 DNA sequence: TGTGCCAGCAGCTTAGTGGCAGAAAGCACTGAAGCTTTCTTT.

V gene TRBV11-2 combines with J gene TRBJ1-5; no firm D call. Germline V gene data show CDR1 as SGHAT and CDR2 as FQNNGV. The CDR3 runs to 15 residues. V was cut by 2 bases and J by 0 bases, with 8 bases left in between. The CDR3 sequence: CASSLSTYSNQPQHF. CDR3 coding DNA: TGTGCCAGCAGCTTAAGCACATATAGCAATCAGCCCCAGCATTTT.

The rearrangement joins TRBV6-1 to TRBJ2-5; D gene ambiguous. V lost 2 bases and J 7 bases, leaving 5 bases between the germline ends. The germline V gene has CDR1 MNHNS and CDR2 SASEGT. The CDR3 spans 11 residues. This CDR3 reads CASSETRTQYF. CDR3 in DNA: TGTGCCAGCAGTGAAACGAGGACCCAGTACTTC.

The chain couples TRBV4-1 to TRBJ1-1, with D unclear. The CDR3 extends over 16 amino acids. The V gene's germline CDR1 is MGHRA and CDR2 YSYEKL. V lost 2 bases, J lost 3 bases, and 16 bases lay in between. CDR3 bases: TGCGCCAGCAGCCAATCTCACGGAGGCAGGTACACTGAAGCTTTCTTT. Its translation is CASSQSHGGRYTEAFF.

This clone was counted between two and nine times. The V and J genes are TRBV18 and TRBJ2-7; D could derive from TRBD1 or TRBD2 (5 bases each). With 6 bases removed from V and 4 bases from J, the gap between germline ends came to 13 bases. This CDR3 comprises 13 residues. The germline gives CDR1 KGHSH, CDR2 LQKENI. In DNA form, the CDR3 reads TGTGCCAGCTCCGGGGCGGCAGGTTACGAGCAGTACTTC. It translates to CASSGAAGYEQYF.

The J gene is TRBJ2-2, the V gene TRBV7-9; a possible D gene is TRBD2 (5 bases). The V gene lost 7 bases and the J gene lost 4 bases, with 13 bases spanning the gap. This CDR3 comprises 14 residues. Germline loops: CDR1 SEHNR, CDR2 FQNEAQ (reference sequence). The CDR3 coding sequence is TGTGCCAGCAAAGCGGCCCCGGTCACCGGGGAGCTGTTTTTT. Protein: CASKAAPVTGELFF.

The chain has TRBV7-2 and TRBJ1-6; 8 bases map to TRBD1. Germline trimming cut 5 bases from V and 10 bases from J; bases unmatched to any gene: 7. CDR3 length equals 14 residues. Germline V CDR1 and CDR2: SGHTA, FQGNSA. The DNA for the CDR3 is TGTGCCAGCAGCGTAACAGGGGGACGATCACCCCTCCACTTT. Translation gives CASSVTGGRSPLHF. The full variable domain, rest sourced from reference TRBV7-2 and TRBJ1-6, is GAGVSQSPSNKVTEKGKDVELRCDPISGHTALYWYRQSLGQGLEFLIYFQGNSAPDKSGLPSDRFSAERTGGSVSTLTIQRTQQEDSAVYLCASSVTGGRSPLHFGNGTRLTVT.

The rearrangement joins TRBV19 to TRBJ2-3; D is perhaps TRBD2 (5 bases). CDR3 length: 14 amino acids. CDR1 and CDR2 (germline): LNHDA, SQIVND (reference sequence). Trimming left V 3 bases short and J 6 bases short, with 13 bases between. CDR3 residues: CASSMGVPADTQYF. CDR3 nucleotide sequence: TGTGCCAGTAGTATGGGAGTGCCGGCGGATACGCAGTATTTT.

The chain employs TRBV4-1 and TRBJ1-5; a weak D match, TRBD1 (6 bases). The CDR3 extends over 16 amino acids. Germline lookup yields CDR1 MGHRA and CDR2 YSYEKL. V lost 1 base, J lost 0 bases, and 10 bases lay in between. The CDR3 coding sequence is TGCGCCAGCAGCCAAGTAGGGGGTAATAGCAATCAGCCCCAGCATTTT. Amino acid sequence: CASSQVGGNSNQPQHF.